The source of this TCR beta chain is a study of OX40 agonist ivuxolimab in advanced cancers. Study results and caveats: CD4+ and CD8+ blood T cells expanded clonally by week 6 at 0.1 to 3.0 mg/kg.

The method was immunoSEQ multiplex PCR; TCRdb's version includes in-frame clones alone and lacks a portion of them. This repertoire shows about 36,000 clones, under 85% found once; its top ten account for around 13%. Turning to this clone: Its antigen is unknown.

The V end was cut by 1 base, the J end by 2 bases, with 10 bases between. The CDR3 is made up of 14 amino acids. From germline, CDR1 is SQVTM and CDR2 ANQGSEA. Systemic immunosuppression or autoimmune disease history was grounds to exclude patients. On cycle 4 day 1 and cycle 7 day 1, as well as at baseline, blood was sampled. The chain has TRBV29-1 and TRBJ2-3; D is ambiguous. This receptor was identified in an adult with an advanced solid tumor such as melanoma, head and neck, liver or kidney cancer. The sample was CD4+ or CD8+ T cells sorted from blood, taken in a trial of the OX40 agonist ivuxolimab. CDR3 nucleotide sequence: TGCAGCGTTGAAGTTGCCTGGCTCACAGATACGCAGTATTTT. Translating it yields CSVEVAWLTDTQYF.